This T cell receptor (beta chain) was identified during a study of tumor-infiltrating T cells and Merkel cell polyomavirus. Overall study: The T cells studied were KLL-specific CD8+ cells against Merkel polyomavirus.

This table comes from immunoSEQ multiplex PCR, and its TCRdb copy is limited to in-frame clones, with some not included. The sample lists 20,000 to 30,000 clones, 87% occurring once. Immunohistochemistry showed robust Merkel cell polyomavirus Large T antigen staining in every patient's tumor. Germline CDR1 and CDR2: MNHEY and SVGAGI. This CDR3 is 11 amino acids long. V shed 4 bases and J shed 8 bases, with 8 bases lying between them. The chain couples TRBV6-5 to TRBJ1-1; maybe TRBD1 (5 bases). The sample consisted of lymph node tissue. The receptor comes from a man aged 45-60 years with Merkel cell carcinoma. CDR3 residues: CASSWWGEAFF. The CDR3 DNA reads TGTGCCAGCAGTTGGTGGGGCGAAGCTTTCTTT.